The 12 T cell receptor beta chains below were found in one sample sequenced in a study of CXCR3-negative and CXCR3-positive naive CD8 T cells (dated by TCRdb to the late 2010s). Sequencing relied on a NextSeq 550. The Human TCR Profiling Kit (MiLaboratory) was used to prepare UMI-labeled 5' RACE TRB cDNA libraries. Reads reprocessed by TCRdb are summarized as one entry per CDR3 protein sequence, and DNA is absent. This specimen's table enumerates tens of thousands of distinct CDR3 sequences. The ten top clones hold approximately 1.5% of the sample. Sequenced sample: naive CXCR3- CD8+ T cells from blood. Interpreted using the paper, the cell subset or site label stands for: CD45RO-CCR7+CD27+CD95- naive CD8+ T cells lacking CXCR3 (TNR3-). These receptors were collected from a human donor in good health. Some clones in this sample may be carry-over from other donors' samples.

The rearrangement links TRBV4-3 to TRBJ2-1; lacking DNA, the TRBD2 call made by TCRdb goes unchecked. This CDR3 contains 17 residues. Germline loops: CDR1 LGHNA, CDR2 YSLEER. CDR3 sequence: CASSQDPASGGAYEQFF.

This chain uses TRBV5-1 with TRBJ2-7; TCRdb returns TRBD1, unconfirmable since there is no DNA. The germline CDR1 and CDR2 sequences are SGHRS and YFSETQ. The CDR3 has 14 amino acids. The CDR3 loop is CASSYSTGGYEQYF. Supplemented by reference TRBV5-1 and TRBJ2-7, the full variable domain reads KAGVTQTPRYLIKTRGQQVTLSCSPISGHRSVSWYQQTPGQGLQFLFEYFSETQRNKGNFPGRFSGRQFSNSRSEMNVSTLELGDSALYLCASSYSTGGYEQYFGPGTRLTVT.

The V call is TRBV27, the J call TRBJ1-2. From germline, CDR1 is MNHEY and CDR2 SMNVEV (reference sequence). This CDR3 contains 13 residues. This chain's CDR3 is CASSPGGAYGYTF.

V gene TRBV29-1 combines with J gene TRBJ2-7. From germline, CDR1 is SQVTM and CDR2 ANQGSEA. CDR3 size: 13 residues. This chain's CDR3 is CSVYGQGIHEQYF.

V is TRBV10-3 and J is TRBJ2-3. Per germline, CDR1 ENHRY and CDR2 SYGVKD. The CDR3 runs 12 residues. CDR3 protein: CAISERSDTQYF.

The rearrangement joins TRBV18 to TRBJ2-5; TCRdb calls TRBD1, which cannot be checked without DNA. The germline V gene has CDR1 KGHSH and CDR2 LQKENI. This CDR3 comprises 16 residues. The CDR3: CASSPPGDRGSETQYF.

The chain employs TRBV28 and TRBJ2-3. CDR1 MDHEN and CDR2 SYDVKM come from the germline V gene. The CDR3 has 11 residues. The CDR3 is CASSLTDTQYF.

The chain links TRBV5-1 to TRBJ2-7; the TCRdb D gene call, TRBD2, has no DNA to confirm it. The CDR3 sequence is 16 residues long. Germline V lookup: CDR1 SGHRS, CDR2 YFSETQ. The CDR3 spells CASSLEPGGPYYEQYF.

CDR3 amino acids: CASSLLPNTEAFF. The V call is TRBV28, the J call TRBJ1-1. This CDR3 contains 13 residues. The V gene's germline CDR1 is MDHEN and CDR2 SYDVKM.

The chain carries TRBV6-2 or TRBV6-3 and TRBJ2-1; TCRdb proposes TRBD1, but this gene call is untestable without DNA. This CDR3 region has 16 residues. The V gene's germline CDR1 is MNHEY and CDR2 SVGEGT. CDR3 region: CASSYTGLPVYNEQFF.

CDR3 in amino acids: CASSDGQDGYTF. The V gene is TRBV12-3 or TRBV12-4, the J gene TRBJ1-2; the D call from TCRdb, TRBD1, cannot be confirmed without DNA. The CDR3 runs to 12 residues.

This chain connects TRBV9 to TRBJ2-7; TCRdb's D gene call, TRBD2, goes unchecked for lack of DNA. CDR1 SGDLS and CDR2 YYNGEE come from the germline V gene. CDR3 length: 15 amino acids. CDR3 region: CASSVEEGLAWEQYF.